This section outlines one T cell receptor beta chain sequence together with its context. The method was immunoSEQ multiplex PCR; TCRdb's version includes in-frame clones alone and lacks a portion of them. The repertoire consists of approximately 24,000 clones, with 94% occurring once and the leading ten covering 4%. This entry is derived from a study of blood T cell repertoires in COVID-19. About the research overall: The study drew acute and convalescent COVID-19 samples from the United States, Italy and Spain. Sample material is recorded as cDNA or gDNA derived from T cells, B-cell-depleted T cells, or PBMCs.

Germline CDR1 and CDR2: KGHSH and LQKENI. V was clipped by 1 base and J by 6 bases; unmatched bases: 9. The CDR3 has 17 residues. The receptor was isolated from a woman between 50 and 59 years old with active COVID-19. This chain connects TRBV18 to TRBJ2-3, with 11 bases identical to TRBD2. Specimen: peripheral blood. This chain's CDR3 is CASSPLATSGVGDTQYF. CDR3 DNA: TGTGCCAGCTCACCACTCGCGACTAGCGGGGTAGGGGATACGCAGTATTTT.